Listed here are 11 T cell receptor beta chains from one sample, sequenced in a study of cytomegalovirus exposure and HLA in healthy donors. PCR used 60 Vbeta primers and 13 Jbeta primers. Clones were read by immunoSEQ multiplex PCR, and TCRdb kept only the in-frame ones, dropping some. The sample holds about 150,000 clones, 65% to 80% seen once. The specimen sequenced was PBMCs. The source is a young man in good health and CMV-seronegative.

This clone has more than one count but fewer than ten. J is TRBJ2-5 and V is TRBV5-6; D possibly corresponds to TRBD2 (6 bases). Germline CDR1 SGHDT, CDR2 YYEEEE. V lost 0 bases, J lost 4 bases, and 7 bases lay in between. The CDR3 is 13 amino acids. CDR3 residues: CASSLGGAETQYF. Here the CDR3 DNA reads TGTGCCAGCAGCTTGGGCGGGGCAGAGACCCAGTACTTC.

The V call is TRBV5-8, the J call TRBJ1-5; no firm D call. This CDR3 comprises 13 residues. Trimming took off 0 bases at V and 4 bases at J, with 5 bases between the two ends. CDR1 is SGHTS, CDR2 YDEGEE, per germline. Here the CDR3 reads CASSLVENQPQHF. The CDR3 region has the DNA TGTGCCAGCAGCTTGGTAGAGAATCAGCCCCAGCATTTT.

V usage is TRBV7-8 and J usage is TRBJ1-3, with D tentatively TRBD1 (5 bases). The CDR3 sequence is 15 residues long. The V gene lost 0 bases and the J gene lost 5 bases, with 11 bases spanning the gap. Germline-derived CDR1 and CDR2 are SGHVS and FQNEAQ. The CDR3 nucleotides read TGTGCCAGCAGCTTAGCCTCTCAGGGAAGAAACACCATATATTTT. Amino acid sequence: CASSLASQGRNTIYF.

The gene calls are TRBV11-3 and TRBJ2-1; a weak D match, TRBD1 (6 bases). CDR3 size: 14 residues. With 4 bases removed from V and 6 bases from J, the gap between germline ends came to 13 bases. In germline, CDR1 is SGHNT, CDR2 YENEEA. CDR3 sequence (DNA): TGTGCCAGCAGCTCAGGGACACTGGGCAATGAGCAGTTCTTC. It specifies CASSSGTLGNEQFF.

This clone was counted between two and nine times. The genes are TRBV7-2 and TRBJ1-6, with 9 bases identical to TRBD1. The CDR3 length is 15 residues. The V gene's germline CDR1 is SGHTA and CDR2 FQGNSA. The V gene end was trimmed by 4 bases and the J gene end by 7 bases; junction bases not matched to a gene: 5. The CDR3 protein is CASSSQGARNSPLHF. CDR3 nucleotide sequence: TGTGCCAGCAGCTCACAGGGGGCTCGGAATTCACCCCTCCACTTT.

The V gene is TRBV15, the J gene TRBJ2-7; no reliable D call. This CDR3 has 13 residues. Germline V lookup: CDR1 LNHNV, CDR2 YYDKDF (reference sequence). The V and J ends lost 2 bases and 7 bases respectively, with 12 bases between them. In DNA form, the CDR3 reads TGTGCCACCAGCAGATGGCTTACGGGTGAGCAGTACTTC. It yields the protein CATSRWLTGEQYF.

The chain uses TRBV11-2 and TRBJ1-1; the D gene is possibly TRBD1 (6 bases). The CDR3 sequence is 14 residues long. Germline CDR1 and CDR2: SGHAT and FQNNGV. V was trimmed by 0 bases and J by 10 bases, leaving 15 bases between them. The CDR3 coding sequence is TGTGCCAGCAGCTTAGAAATCGGTCAGGGGCCAGCTTTCTTT. Protein product: CASSLEIGQGPAFF.

The CDR3 DNA is TGCGCCAGCAGCCGACTTCCGGGACAGGGGGCTAACAATCAGCCCCAGCATTTT. As protein: CASSRLPGQGANNQPQHF. The chain couples TRBV5-1 to TRBJ1-5; 12 nucleotides match TRBD1. The CDR3 loop spans 18 amino acids. Trimming cost V 4 bases and J 3 bases; bases outside gene matches: 11. Germline assignment: CDR1 SGHRS and CDR2 YFSETQ.

CDR3 coding DNA: TGTGCCAGCGCGTCAGGGGGCACTCCTTACAATGAGCAGTTCTTC. Its protein is CASASGGTPYNEQFF. This rearrangement joins TRBV6-5 to TRBJ2-1; TRBD1 agrees at 8 bases. Germline lookup yields CDR1 MNHEY and CDR2 SVGAGI. With 8 bases clipped from V and 4 bases from J, the junction kept 10 bases outside the gene matches. This CDR3 is built from 15 residues.

The chain links TRBV5-6 to TRBJ1-1; 8 bases line up with TRBD1. With V trimmed by 0 bases and J by 6 bases, 13 bases remained unmatched. There are 17 residues in the CDR3. Germline CDR1 and CDR2: SGHDT and YYEEEE. The CDR3 DNA reads as TGTGCCAGCAGCTTGGTGGGACAGGTGTTCACAGCCGCTGAAGCTTTCTTT. Translation gives CASSLVGQVFTAAEAFF.

This clone occurred a few times. Other DNA sequences in this sample translate to the same CDR3. The V call is TRBV29-1, the J call TRBJ2-5; 8 nucleotides match TRBD1. J lost 5 bases, V lost 5 bases, and 7 bases had no gene match. This CDR3 region has 13 residues. Germline loops: CDR1 SQVTM, CDR2 ANQGSEA. The CDR3 reads CSVRQGAGETQYF. DNA for the CDR3: TGCAGCGTTAGGCAGGGGGCGGGGGAGACCCAGTACTTC. Based on the CDR3 plus reference TRBV29-1 and TRBJ2-5, the full variable domain is SAVISQKPSRDICQRGTSLTIQCQVDSQVTMMFWYRQQPGQSLTLIATANQGSEATYESGFVIDKFPISRPNLTFSTLTVSNMSPEDSSIYLCSVRQGAGETQYFGPGTRLLVL.